The 20 T cell receptor beta chains presented below share a single source sample, sequenced in a study of T cell clonality in common variable immunodeficiency. The study's findings and limits: Fewer deletions and N-nucleotide insertions were reportedly seen in common variable immunodeficiency TCR beta sequences.

Their antigens remain unidentified. Profiled with immunoSEQ multiplex PCR; TCRdb holds only in-frame clones, not every one. The table lists roughly 16,000 clones, no singletons, with 11% to 15% in the top ten. The material sequenced was peripheral blood mononuclear cells. Source of these receptors: a human donor with common variable immunodeficiency.

Turning to this clone: The missing CDR3 end, 3 residues past where the read stops, is filled in from the germline J gene. V and J are TRBV20-1 and TRBJ2-1; TRBD2 aligns across 10 bases. The germline gives CDR1 DFQATT, CDR2 SNEGSKA (reference sequence). The CDR3 spans 15 residues. The V segment lost 1 base and the J segment 6 bases; nucleotides outside the gene matches: 6. The CDR3 here is CSARGPAGGFNEQFF. The CDR3 DNA, read in part, is TGCAGTGCTAGAGGGCCAGCGGGGGGGTTCAATGAG.

In the case of this clone: Read coverage stops 3 residues before the CDR3 terminus; the germline J gene supplies the remainder. The chain links TRBV11-3 to TRBJ2-5, with 7 bases lining up with TRBD1. V dropped 4 bases and J dropped 2; count of bases not matched to a gene: 4. The CDR3 loop spans 14 amino acids. Germline V gene data show CDR1 as SGHNT and CDR2 as YENEEA. The DNA read from the CDR3 is TGTGCCAGCAGCTCCGGGACAGCGCAAGAGACC. Translated, it gives CASSSGTAQET. The full CDR3 is CASSSGTAQETQYF.

This clone was seen a handful of times. Read coverage stops 3 residues before the CDR3 terminus; the germline J gene supplies the remainder. The rearrangement uses TRBV19 and TRBJ1-2; D unresolved. The germline gives CDR1 LNHDA, CDR2 SQIVND (reference sequence). CDR3 length: 14 amino acids. The ends were cut back, 3 bases at V and 2 bases at J, with 10 bases in the middle. The part of the CDR3 DNA that was read is TGTGCCAGTAGTATCTTGACGGGGAACTATGGC. Translation: CASSILTGNYG. The full CDR3 reads CASSILTGNYGYTF.

This clone came up many times. Read sequence stops 3 residues before the CDR3 end, and the germline J gene provides the missing end. J is TRBJ2-2 and V is TRBV2; 12 nucleotides line up with TRBD2. The length of the CDR3 is 15 residues. The junction had 3 bases not matched to a gene; V was cut back by 5 bases and J by 5 bases. The germline V gene has CDR1 SNHLY and CDR2 FYNNEI. Here the CDR3 reads CASSPGLAGTGELFF. The part of the CDR3 DNA that was read is TGTGCCAGCAGTCCCGGACTAGCGGGGACCGGGGAG.

In its sample, this clone was seen a few times. The CDR3 goes on 3 residues after the read ends, and that part is filled in from the germline J gene. The J gene is TRBJ1-2, the V gene TRBV6-2 or TRBV6-3, with 7 bases that match TRBD1. Germline CDR1 MNHEY, CDR2 SVGEGT. The CDR3 is made up of 15 amino acids. The CDR3 DNA, read in part, is TGTGCCAGCAGGCGCCTTGACAGGGTCGGAGAAGGC. Translating it yields CASRRLDRVGEG. The whole CDR3 region reads CASRRLDRVGEGYTF.

This clone was found many times. The sequence runs out 3 residues before the end of the CDR3; the remainder is reconstructed from the germline J gene. This chain connects TRBV20-1 to TRBJ1-2; 8 bases are shared with TRBD1. Per the germline V gene, CDR1 is DFQATT and CDR2 is SNEGSKA (reference sequence). This CDR3 comprises 11 residues. The CDR3 spells CSAQDRDRYTF. The part of the CDR3 DNA that was read is TGCAGTGCGCAGGACAGGGACCGG.

This clone showed up just a few times. Sequencing ends 3 residues short of the CDR3 end; the germline J gene provides the rest. The chain links TRBV2 to TRBJ1-1; a weak D match, TRBD1 (6 bases). CDR1 is SNHLY and CDR2 is FYNNEI in the germline V gene. The CDR3 length is 14 residues. V gave up 4 bases and J gave up 1 base, with 10 bases separating them. The CDR3 here is CASSGDTQNTEAFF. CDR3 DNA (partial): TGTGCCAGCAGTGGGGACACTCAGAACACTGAA.

This chain's CDR3 is CASSPLSARGTDTQYF. The covered CDR3 bases are TGTGCCAGCTCACCCCTTTCGGCGCGGGGCACAGATACG. J is TRBJ2-3 and V is TRBV18, with TRBD2 as a possible D gene (5 bases). Coverage ceases 3 residues before the CDR3 finishes, and the germline J gene fills in the end. Germline lookup yields CDR1 KGHSH and CDR2 LQKENI. Between the trimmed V and J ends, which lost 3 bases and 1 base, there was a span of 14 bases. The CDR3 contains 16 residues. Variable domain in full (rest from reference TRBV18 and TRBJ2-3): NAGVMQNPRHLVRRRGQEARLRCSPMKGHSHVYWYRQLPEEGLKFMVYLQKENIIDESGMPKERFSAEFPKEGPSILRIQQVVRGDSAAYFCASSPLSARGTDTQYFGPGTRLTVL.

With respect to this clone: Read sequence stops 3 residues before the CDR3 end, and the germline J gene provides the missing end. The rearrangement joins TRBV7-2 to TRBJ1-5, with D maybe TRBD1 (5 bases). V lost 1 base and J 2 bases, leaving 9 bases between the germline ends. From germline, CDR1 is SGHTA and CDR2 FQGNSA. This CDR3 region has 15 residues. CDR3 sequence: CASSLGRTRNQPQHF. The CDR3 DNA, read in part, is TGTGCCAGCAGCTTAGGACGGACACGCAATCAGCCC.

This clone was observed many times. The read comes to an end 3 residues before the CDR3 does, leaving the germline J gene to fill in the end. The chain links TRBV6-2 or TRBV6-3 to TRBJ2-2, with TRBD2 matching over 10 bases. V lost 1 base and J lost 0; bases outside the gene matches: 2. The CDR3 totals 17 residues. CDR1 is MNHEY and CDR2 is SVGEGT in the germline V gene. The CDR3 bases that were read are TGTGCCAGCAGTTACTTCCTAGCGGGGGCGAACACCGGGGAG. Amino acid sequence: CASSYFLAGANTGE. The CDR3 as a whole reads CASSYFLAGANTGELFF.

As to this clone: The sequence runs out 3 residues before the end of the CDR3; the remainder is reconstructed from the germline J gene. The chain couples TRBV6-2 or TRBV6-3 to TRBJ2-1, with D maybe TRBD1 (8 bases). CDR1 and CDR2 (germline): MNHEY, SVGEGT. The CDR3 runs 16 residues. Trimming took 4 bases from V and 3 from J, leaving 16 bases between them. The part of the CDR3 DNA that was read is TGTGCCAGCAGTTTAAACAGGGGGGGTTTCTACAATGAG. Protein sequence: CASSLNRGGFYNE. The complete CDR3 reads CASSLNRGGFYNEQFF.

To note about this clone: Sequencing ends 3 residues short of the CDR3 end; the germline J gene provides the rest. The chain joins TRBV6-2 or TRBV6-3 to TRBJ1-5; no reliable D call. The germline V and J ends were trimmed by 6 bases and 9 bases, with 12 bases remaining between them. The CDR3 covers 12 residues. CDR1 is MNHEY, CDR2 SVGEGT, per germline. CDR3 sequence reads: CASSRDFGPQHF. The DNA read from the CDR3 is TGTGCCAGCAGCAGAGACTTTGGGCCC.

This clone was observed a few times. The sequence runs out 3 residues before the end of the CDR3; the remainder is reconstructed from the germline J gene. The gene calls are TRBV7-9 and TRBJ1-1, with D possibly being TRBD1 (5 bases). Germline V gene sequence: CDR1 SEHNR, CDR2 FQNEAQ (reference sequence). There are 14 residues in the CDR3. V was shortened by 3 bases and J by 4 bases, with 12 bases between the two germline ends. CDR3 sequence: CASSFQGQGTEAFF. CDR3 DNA (partial): TGTGCCAGCAGCTTCCAGGGTCAGGGCACTGAA.

In this sample, this clone turned up many times. The CDR3 extends 3 residues past the end of the read, so its final part is completed from the germline J gene. The V gene is TRBV20-1, the J gene TRBJ1-2; 7 bases match TRBD1. Germline loops: CDR1 DFQATT, CDR2 SNEGSKA (reference sequence). CDR3 length equals 12 residues. V was pared by 5 bases and J by 6 bases, with 6 bases of the junction left unmatched. Partial CDR3 DNA: TGCAGTGCTGCCCGGGACAGCCATGGC. Protein: CSAARDSHG. The entire CDR3 protein reads CSAARDSHGYTF.

This clone showed up just a few times. The CDR3 is cut off 3 residues early in the read; its end comes from the germline J gene. The chain joins TRBV7-2 to TRBJ2-3; 12 nucleotides align to TRBD1. This CDR3 contains 18 residues. Germline-derived CDR1 and CDR2 are SGHTA and FQGNSA. The J segment lost 5 bases and the V segment lost 0 bases, leaving 9 bases of the junction unmatched. The CDR3 bases that were read are TGTGCCAGCAGCTTAGCGCGCGGGACAGGGGGCGCGATAGATACG. It specifies CASSLARGTGGAIDT. The entire CDR3 protein is CASSLARGTGGAIDTQYF.

This clone was counted ten times or more. The read finishes 3 residues shy of the CDR3 end, and the germline J gene is used to complete it. The chain links TRBV19 to TRBJ2-5, with D possibly TRBD1 on 5 matching bases. Germline loops: CDR1 LNHDA, CDR2 SQIVND (reference sequence). This CDR3 is built from 12 residues. V dropped 4 bases and J dropped 5 bases, with 8 bases sitting between them. CDR3 amino acids: CASSTNRETQYF. The sequenced part of the CDR3 DNA is TGTGCCAGTAGTACGAACAGGGAGACC.

This clone was counted ten times or more. The read ends 3 residues shy of where the CDR3 ends; the end is completed using the germline J gene. The V call is TRBV20-1, the J call TRBJ2-2, with 13 bases that match TRBD2. The CDR3 is 17 amino acids. Germline CDR1 DFQATT, CDR2 SNEGSKA (reference sequence). After removal of 0 bases from V and 5 bases from J, the junction contained 6 bases not matched to a gene. The covered CDR3 bases are TGCAGTGCTAGAGATCGGACTAGCGGGGGAGCAACCGGGGAG. Its translation is CSARDRTSGGATGE. The complete CDR3 sequence is CSARDRTSGGATGELFF.

This clone appeared a few times. The covered CDR3 bases are TGTGCCAGTAGTATAGACAGGGGACCCTACGAG. Protein product: CASSIDRGPYE. The full CDR3 is CASSIDRGPYEQYF. V gene TRBV19 combines with J gene TRBJ2-7; TRBD1 might be the D (6 bases). The CDR3 is cut off 3 residues early in the read; its end comes from the germline J gene. CDR3 length equals 14 residues. From germline, CDR1 is LNHDA and CDR2 SQIVND (reference sequence). V lost 0 bases, J lost 2 bases, and 8 bases lay in between.

Note on this clone: The read comes to an end 3 residues before the CDR3 does, leaving the germline J gene to fill in the end. V usage is TRBV30 and J usage is TRBJ2-3; D is unresolved. CDR3 length: 14 amino acids. CDR1 GTSNPN and CDR2 SVGIG come from the germline V gene (reference sequence). Trimming removed 4 bases at V and 0 bases at J, with 11 bases between. The CDR3 bases that were read are TGTGCCTGGACTTACAGCTATAGCACAGATACG. As protein: CAWTYSYSTDT. The whole CDR3 region reads CAWTYSYSTDTQYF. Full variable domain (remainder filled in from reference TRBV30 and TRBJ2-3): SQTIHQWPATLVQPVGSPLSLECTVEGTSNPNLYWYRQAAGRGLQLLFYSVGIGQISSEVPQNLSASRPQDRQFILSSKKLLLSDSGFYLCAWTYSYSTDTQYFGPGTRLTVL.

This clone has more than one count but fewer than ten. The CDR3 is cut off 3 residues early in the read; its end comes from the germline J gene. The chain employs TRBV7-9 and TRBJ2-5; 7 nucleotides line up with TRBD2. The CDR3 runs to 13 residues. CDR1 is SEHNR, CDR2 FQNEAQ, per germline (reference sequence). Trimming took 11 bases from V and 5 from J; bases not matched to a gene: 11. CDR3 DNA (partial): TGTGCCCACAGCGGGGAGGGTCTGGAGACC. Protein product: CAHSGEGLET. The CDR3 in full is CAHSGEGLETQYF.